The 31 T cell receptor beta chains listed next were all sequenced from one sample in a study of cytomegalovirus exposure and HLA in healthy donors. PCR involved 60 Vbeta and 13 Jbeta primers. Here immunoSEQ multiplex PCR was the method, and the copy in TCRdb shows in-frame clones only, minus some. Here the sample table reports roughly 220,000 clones. The sequenced sample was PBMCs. These receptors came from a girl aged 2 to 9 in good health and CMV-seropositive.

The rearrangement uses TRBV2 and TRBJ2-5, with 8 bases lining up with TRBD2. CDR1 is SNHLY and CDR2 is FYNNEI in the germline V gene. This CDR3 contains 12 residues. After removal of 2 bases from V and 13 bases from J, the junction contained 6 bases not matched to a gene. This CDR3 is CASSEYRLAGYF. The DNA for the CDR3 is TGTGCCAGCAGTGAATATAGGCTAGCGGGGTACTTC.

This chain links TRBV10-2 with TRBJ1-5, with 7 bases lining up with TRBD1. In germline, CDR1 is WSHSY, CDR2 SAAADI. Trimming at V came to 1 base and at J to 4 bases, leaving 4 bases not matched to a gene. This CDR3 spans 15 amino acids. The CDR3 sequence: CASSELGGVNQPQHF. The CDR3 DNA follows: TGCGCCAGCAGTGAGTTAGGGGGCGTAAATCAGCCCCAGCATTTT.

The V and J genes are TRBV6-5 and TRBJ1-3; TRBD1 matches at 8 bases. This CDR3 is 15 amino acids long. The ends lost 2 bases at V and 7 bases at J; junction bases unmatched: 7. Germline CDR1 and CDR2: MNHEY and SVGAGI. CDR3 sequence (DNA): TGTGCCAGCAGTTACAAGAGGACAGGGCACAACACCATATATTTT. Its protein is CASSYKRTGHNTIYF.

J is TRBJ1-1 and V is TRBV29-1; D may be TRBD1 (5 bases). This CDR3 region has 13 residues. The ends were cut back, 6 bases at V and 4 bases at J, with 15 bases in the middle. Germline V gene data show CDR1 as SQVTM and CDR2 as ANQGSEA. CDR3 nucleotides: TGCAGCGTCAGTGGGGTCGGGGGCACTGAAGCTTTCTTT. Protein product: CSVSGVGGTEAFF.

The rearrangement uses TRBV5-1 and TRBJ2-7; no clear D. V lost 1 base and J 4 bases, leaving 6 bases between the germline ends. Germline V gene lookup returns CDR1 SGHRS and CDR2 YFSETQ. CDR3 length: 12 amino acids. In DNA, the CDR3 is TGCGCCAGCAGCTTGACAGATTACGAGCAGTACTTC. Translated, it gives CASSLTDYEQYF.

This rearrangement joins TRBV28 to TRBJ2-5; perhaps TRBD2 as D (5 bases). CDR3 length: 15 amino acids. Germline V gene data show CDR1 as MDHEN and CDR2 as SYDVKM. The V end lost 7 bases, the J end lost 4 bases, and 19 bases lay between the germline ends. CDR3: CASTPTRTAGETQYF. The CDR3 DNA is TGTGCCAGCACCCCCACCCGGACCGCGGGAGAGACCCAGTACTTC.

The chain has TRBV19 and TRBJ1-1, with D unresolved. V was pared by 4 bases and J by 9 bases, with 12 bases between. The CDR3 has 12 amino acids. Looked up from germline, CDR1 is LNHDA and CDR2 is SQIVND (reference sequence). In nucleotides, the CDR3 is TGTGCCAGTAGTACTGACCGGCGGAAAGCTTTCTTT. It specifies CASSTDRRKAFF.

The V call is TRBV5-1, the J call TRBJ2-5; 7 positions match TRBD2. CDR1 is SGHRS, CDR2 YFSETQ, per germline. The CDR3 length is 14 residues. The ends lost 7 bases at V and 1 base at J; junction bases unmatched: 7. The CDR3, as DNA: TGCGCCAGCCGAGATCCTAGCGGCCAAGAGACCCAGTACTTC. It translates to CASRDPSGQETQYF.

CDR3 DNA sequence: TGTGCCAGCAGCTTAAAAGGGGCGGGGTTCGCGGATACGCAGTATTTT. It specifies CASSLKGAGFADTQYF. V is TRBV11-2 and J is TRBJ2-3, with D tentatively TRBD2 (6 bases). Trimming removed 2 bases from V and 6 bases from J, with 18 bases in between. Germline V gene data show CDR1 as SGHAT and CDR2 as FQNNGV. The CDR3 contains 16 residues.

The gene calls are TRBV10-3 and TRBJ2-5; 8 positions match TRBD2. Germline lookup yields CDR1 ENHRY and CDR2 SYGVKD. The V gene end was trimmed by 3 bases and the J gene end by 7 bases; junction bases not matched to a gene: 13. This CDR3 is built from 16 residues. CDR3 amino acids: CAISEQAGELRVTQYF. The DNA of the CDR3 is TGTGCCATCAGTGAACAAGCGGGAGAACTGAGGGTGACCCAGTACTTC.

This rearrangement joins TRBV28 to TRBJ2-3; 8 bases match TRBD1. After removal of 7 bases from V and 0 bases from J, the junction contained 3 bases not matched to a gene. This CDR3 contains 14 residues. The germline V gene encodes CDR1 MDHEN and CDR2 SYDVKM. CDR3 sequence reads: CASTRQGSTDTQYF. CDR3 nucleotide sequence: TGTGCCAGCACTAGACAGGGGAGCACAGATACGCAGTATTTT.

The chain recombines TRBV28 with TRBJ1-5; TRBD1 matches at 9 bases. The trim removed 6 bases at V and 7 bases at J, leaving 10 bases unmatched. CDR3 length equals 15 residues. Germline V lookup: CDR1 MDHEN, CDR2 SYDVKM. In nucleotides, the CDR3 is TGTGCCAGCAGCACACAGGGGGCAGGGTGGCAGCCCCAGCATTTT. Protein: CASSTQGAGWQPQHF.

V gene TRBV5-1 combines with J gene TRBJ2-7, with 8 bases matching TRBD2. V lost 4 bases to trimming and J lost 0 bases; unmatched junction nucleotides: 9. This CDR3 is built from 16 residues. Germline V gene lookup returns CDR1 SGHRS and CDR2 YFSETQ. CDR3 DNA: TGCGCCAGCAGCGCGGGATTAGCGGGGAGCTCCTACGAGCAGTACTTC. Residues: CASSAGLAGSSYEQYF.

The rearrangement links TRBV7-3 to TRBJ2-1; 7 bases agree with TRBD1. The V segment lost 5 bases and the J segment 6 bases; nucleotides outside the gene matches: 13. CDR1 is SGHTA, CDR2 FQGTGA, per germline. This CDR3 has 16 amino acids. CDR3 DNA sequence: TGTGCCAGCAGCCTCTCTCGACGGGACAGCTTCAATGAGCAGTTCTTC. This encodes CASSLSRRDSFNEQFF.

The V call is TRBV28, the J call TRBJ1-3; D is undetermined. The CDR3 has 12 residues. The germline CDR1 and CDR2 sequences are MDHEN and SYDVKM. The V gene lost 5 bases and the J gene lost 4 bases, with 6 bases spanning the gap. CDR3 in DNA: TGTGCCAGCAGTAAACTGGGAAACACCATATATTTT. Amino acid sequence: CASSKLGNTIYF. The full variable domain, completed using reference TRBV28 and TRBJ1-3, is DVKVTQSSRYLVKRTGEKVFLECVQDMDHENMFWYRQDPGLGLRLIYFSYDVKMKEKGDIPEGYSVSREKKERFSLILESASTNQTSMYLCASSKLGNTIYFGEGSWLTVV.

V is TRBV10-3 and J is TRBJ2-7, with a tentative D call TRBD1 (5 bases). Germline V CDR1 and CDR2: ENHRY, SYGVKD. The length of the CDR3 is 11 residues. The V end lost 4 bases, the J end lost 7 bases, and 8 bases lay between the germline ends. CDR3: CAISGQSEQYF. The CDR3 region has the DNA TGTGCCATCAGTGGACAGTCAGAGCAGTACTTC.

The chain employs TRBV6-1 and TRBJ2-7; D is unresolved. Germline V gene sequence: CDR1 MNHNS, CDR2 SASEGT. V lost 1 base and J lost 2, with 9 bases in between. The CDR3 is made up of 14 amino acids. The chain's CDR3 is CASSEVSQTYEQYF. For the CDR3, the DNA is TGTGCCAGCAGTGAAGTCTCACAGACCTACGAGCAGTACTTC.

The DNA for the CDR3 is TGCGCCAGCAGCTTGTATACTAGCGGGCCGTCGGATACGCAGTATTTT. Translated, it gives CASSLYTSGPSDTQYF. V and J are TRBV5-1 and TRBJ2-3; 9 bases match TRBD2. Looked up from germline, CDR1 is SGHRS and CDR2 is YFSETQ. V dropped 1 base and J dropped 6; count of bases not matched to a gene: 9. This CDR3 comprises 16 residues.

The J gene is TRBJ1-2, the V gene TRBV30; possibly TRBD1 for D (6 bases). The CDR3 is 16 amino acids. V gave up 2 bases and J gave up 3 bases, with 19 bases separating them. The V gene's germline CDR1 is GTSNPN and CDR2 SVGIG (reference sequence). CDR3: CAWSQWVTGPDYGYTF. The CDR3 region has the DNA TGTGCCTGGAGTCAATGGGTGACAGGACCGGACTATGGCTACACCTTC. Complete variable domain (other parts from reference TRBV30 and TRBJ1-2): SQTIHQWPATLVQPVGSPLSLECTVEGTSNPNLYWYRQAAGRGLQLLFYSVGIGQISSEVPQNLSASRPQDRQFILSSKKLLLSDSGFYLCAWSQWVTGPDYGYTFGSGTRLTVV.

This sequence joins TRBV19 and TRBJ2-7; TRBD1 aligns across 7 bases. The CDR3 contains 15 residues. J gave up 1 base and V 2 bases, and 5 bases lay outside the gene matches. The germline gives CDR1 LNHDA, CDR2 SQIVND (reference sequence). The CDR3 bases are TGTGCCAGTAGTATACAGGGGGTAAGGTCCTACGAGCAGTACTTC. Protein sequence: CASSIQGVRSYEQYF. The whole variable domain, filled in from reference TRBV19 and TRBJ2-7, reads DGGITQSPKYLFRKEGQNVTLSCEQNLNHDAMYWYRQDPGQGLRLIYYSQIVNDFQKGDIAEGYSVSREKKESFPLTVTSAQKNPTAFYLCASSIQGVRSYEQYFGPGTRLTVT.

The CDR3 DNA follows: TGTGCCAGCAGTTTTTGGAGGGGGGGGAGCACAGATACGCAGTATTTT. This codes for CASSFWRGGSTDTQYF. The V call is TRBV27, the J call TRBJ2-3, with D maybe TRBD2 (7 bases). The CDR3 runs to 16 residues. V lost 3 bases, J lost 0 bases, and 13 bases lay in between. Germline V gives CDR1 MNHEY, CDR2 SMNVEV (reference sequence).

The chain couples TRBV11-2 to TRBJ2-1; D is uncertain. The CDR3 has 12 residues. V was shortened by 2 bases and J by 6 bases, with 5 bases between the two germline ends. The germline V gene has CDR1 SGHAT and CDR2 FQNNGV. As DNA, the CDR3 is TGTGCCAGCAGCTTAAAACTCAATGAGCAGTTCTTC. Translating gives CASSLKLNEQFF.

The genes are TRBV11-3 and TRBJ2-1, with D unclear. The germline CDR1 and CDR2 sequences are SGHNT and YENEEA. The V end lost 0 bases, the J end lost 4 bases, and 7 bases lay between the germline ends. The CDR3 is 14 amino acids. CDR3 in DNA: TGTGCCAGCAGCTTAGAGGCTAGGTACAATGAGCAGTTCTTC. Its protein is CASSLEARYNEQFF.

DNA of the CDR3: TGTGCCAGCAGCATTCGCCGGGAGAGGGGCTACGAGCAGTACTTC. Encoded protein: CASSIRRERGYEQYF. V and J are TRBV7-9 and TRBJ2-5; D is perhaps TRBD2 (6 bases). The J call is doubtful: the DNA matches TRBJ2-7 better. The germline CDR1 and CDR2 sequences are SEHNR and FQNEAQ (reference sequence). The CDR3 consists of 15 residues.

The chain has TRBV6-5 and TRBJ2-7; 9 positions match TRBD2. This CDR3 is built from 15 residues. Germline CDR1 reads MNHEY; CDR2 reads SVGAGI. The J segment lost 4 bases and the V segment lost 0 bases, leaving 4 bases of the junction unmatched. The CDR3 sequence: CASSYSGLAIYEQYF. CDR3 in DNA: TGTGCCAGCAGTTACTCGGGACTAGCAATATACGAGCAGTACTTC.

The chain has TRBV18 and TRBJ1-2; perhaps TRBD1 as D (5 bases). Trimming took 3 bases from V and 3 from J, leaving 14 bases between them. CDR1 is KGHSH, CDR2 LQKENI, per germline. This CDR3 spans 15 amino acids. CDR3 region: CASSPGAQRDYGYTF. CDR3 coding DNA: TGTGCCAGCTCACCTGGGGCCCAAAGGGACTATGGCTACACCTTC.

V and J are TRBV5-4 and TRBJ2-5, with a weak D call TRBD1 (6 bases). Germline lookup yields CDR1 SGHNT and CDR2 YYREEE (reference sequence). The ends were cut back, 0 bases at V and 1 base at J, with 10 bases in the middle. The CDR3 has 15 amino acids. The CDR3 DNA sequence: TGTGCCAGCAGCTTGGTATCGGACAGCCAAGAGACCCAGTACTTC. It translates to CASSLVSDSQETQYF.

The chain recombines TRBV5-4 with TRBJ2-5; 9 nucleotides agree with TRBD1. Trimming removed 1 base from V and 4 bases from J; junction bases left unmatched: 2. CDR3 length: 14 amino acids. Germline assignment: CDR1 SGHNT and CDR2 YYREEE (reference sequence). CDR3 loop: CASSLTGGPETQYF. CDR3 DNA sequence: TGTGCCAGCAGCTTGACAGGGGGCCCAGAGACCCAGTACTTC.

V usage is TRBV29-1 and J usage is TRBJ1-1; D is possibly TRBD1 (5 bases). This CDR3 has 9 residues. From germline, CDR1 is SQVTM and CDR2 ANQGSEA. Trimming took 7 bases from V and 8 from J, leaving 8 bases between them. CDR3 protein: CSGGGEAFF. CDR3 nucleotide sequence: TGCAGCGGCGGGGGGGAAGCTTTCTTT.

The CDR3 DNA sequence: TGTGCCAGCAGAGTTACAGGCACTGAAGCTTTCTTT. As protein: CASRVTGTEAFF. V and J are TRBV28 and TRBJ1-1; perhaps TRBD1 as D (5 bases). Germline V CDR1 and CDR2: MDHEN, SYDVKM. This CDR3 region has 12 residues. V dropped 6 bases and J dropped 4 bases, with 9 bases sitting between them.

The V and J genes are TRBV5-1 and TRBJ1-1; D gene ambiguous. Germline V gene lookup returns CDR1 SGHRS and CDR2 YFSETQ. Trimming took 5 bases from V and 1 from J, leaving 9 bases between them. The CDR3 contains 13 residues. This CDR3 reads CASSPQKNTEAFF. Written as DNA, the CDR3 is TGCGCCAGCAGTCCCCAGAAGAACACTGAAGCTTTCTTT. The entire variable domain, with the rest obtained from reference TRBV5-1 and TRBJ1-1, is as follows: KAGVTQTPRYLIKTRGQQVTLSCSPISGHRSVSWYQQTPGQGLQFLFEYFSETQRNKGNFPGRFSGRQFSNSRSEMNVSTLELGDSALYLCASSPQKNTEAFFGQGTRLTVV.